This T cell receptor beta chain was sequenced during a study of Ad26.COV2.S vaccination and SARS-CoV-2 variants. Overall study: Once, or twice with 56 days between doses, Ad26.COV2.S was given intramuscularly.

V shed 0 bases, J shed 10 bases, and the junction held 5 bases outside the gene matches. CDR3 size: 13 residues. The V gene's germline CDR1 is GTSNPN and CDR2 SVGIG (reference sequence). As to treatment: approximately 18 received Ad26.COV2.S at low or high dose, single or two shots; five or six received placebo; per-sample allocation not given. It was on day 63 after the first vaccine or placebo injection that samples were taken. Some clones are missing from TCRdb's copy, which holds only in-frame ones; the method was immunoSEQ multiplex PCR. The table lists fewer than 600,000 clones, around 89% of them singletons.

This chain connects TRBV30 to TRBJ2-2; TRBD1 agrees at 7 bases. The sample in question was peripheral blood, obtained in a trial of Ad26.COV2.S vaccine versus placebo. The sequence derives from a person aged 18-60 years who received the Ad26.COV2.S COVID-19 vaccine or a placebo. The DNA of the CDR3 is TGTGCCTGGAGTGTACAACAGGGGTCGGAGCTGTTTTTT. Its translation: CAWSVQQGSELFF.